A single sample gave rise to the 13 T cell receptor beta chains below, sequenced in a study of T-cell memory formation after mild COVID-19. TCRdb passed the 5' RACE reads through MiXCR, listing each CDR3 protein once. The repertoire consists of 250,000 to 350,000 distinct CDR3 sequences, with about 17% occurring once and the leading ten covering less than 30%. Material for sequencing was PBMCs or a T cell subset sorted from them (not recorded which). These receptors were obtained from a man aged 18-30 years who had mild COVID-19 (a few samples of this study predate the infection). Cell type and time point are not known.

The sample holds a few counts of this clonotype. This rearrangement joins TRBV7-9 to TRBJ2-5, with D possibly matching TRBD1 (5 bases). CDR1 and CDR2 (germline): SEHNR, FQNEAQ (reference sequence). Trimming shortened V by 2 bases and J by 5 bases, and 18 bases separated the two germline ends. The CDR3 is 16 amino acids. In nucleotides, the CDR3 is TGTGCCAGCAGCTTAAGTCCATGGCAGGGCCCGGAGACCCAGTACTTC. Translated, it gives CASSLSPWQGPETQYF. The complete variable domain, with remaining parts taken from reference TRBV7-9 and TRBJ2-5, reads DTGVSQNPRHKITKRGQNVTFRCDPISEHNRLYWYRQTLGQGPEFLTYFQNEAQLEKSRLLSDRFSAERPKGSFSTLEIQRTEQGDSAMYLCASSLSPWQGPETQYFGPGTRLLVL.

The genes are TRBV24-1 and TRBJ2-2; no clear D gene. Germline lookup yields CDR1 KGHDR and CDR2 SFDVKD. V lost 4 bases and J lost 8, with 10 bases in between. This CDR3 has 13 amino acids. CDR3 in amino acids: CATSETASGELFF. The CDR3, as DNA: TGTGCCACCAGTGAAACGGCTTCGGGGGAGCTGTTTTTT.

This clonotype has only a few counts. The CDR3, as DNA: TGCGCCAGCAGCCAGACGACTAGCGGGGGGGAGACCCAGTACTTC. Its protein product is CASSQTTSGGETQYF. The chain links TRBV4-1 to TRBJ2-5, with 13 bases identical to TRBD2. The germline V gene has CDR1 MGHRA and CDR2 YSYEKL. The CDR3 contains 15 residues. V shed 3 bases, J shed 5 bases, and the junction held 3 bases outside the gene matches.

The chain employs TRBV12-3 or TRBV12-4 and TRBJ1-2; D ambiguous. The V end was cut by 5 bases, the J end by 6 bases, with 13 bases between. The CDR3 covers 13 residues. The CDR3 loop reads CASSNQPRDGYTF. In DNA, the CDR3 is TGTGCCAGCAGTAATCAGCCCAGAGATGGCTACACCTTC.

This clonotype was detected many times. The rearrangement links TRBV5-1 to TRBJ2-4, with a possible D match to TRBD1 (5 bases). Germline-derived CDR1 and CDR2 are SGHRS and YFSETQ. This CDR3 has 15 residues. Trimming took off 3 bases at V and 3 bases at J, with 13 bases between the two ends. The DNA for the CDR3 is TGCGCCAGCAGCTCTGGACACTCCGGCAAAAACATTCAGTACTTC. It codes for CASSSGHSGKNIQYF.

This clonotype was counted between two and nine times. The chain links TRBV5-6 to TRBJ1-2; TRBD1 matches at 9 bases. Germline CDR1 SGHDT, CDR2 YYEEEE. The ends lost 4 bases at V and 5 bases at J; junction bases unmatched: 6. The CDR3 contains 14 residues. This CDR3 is CASSVQGAGYGYTF. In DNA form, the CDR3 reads TGTGCCAGCAGCGTACAGGGGGCCGGGTATGGCTACACCTTC. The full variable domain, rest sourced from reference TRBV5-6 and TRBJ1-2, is DAGVTQSPTHLIKTRGQQVTLRCSPKSGHDTVSWYQQALGQGPQFIFQYYEEEERQRGNFPDRFSGHQFPNYSSELNVNALLLGDSALYLCASSVQGAGYGYTFGSGTRLTVV.

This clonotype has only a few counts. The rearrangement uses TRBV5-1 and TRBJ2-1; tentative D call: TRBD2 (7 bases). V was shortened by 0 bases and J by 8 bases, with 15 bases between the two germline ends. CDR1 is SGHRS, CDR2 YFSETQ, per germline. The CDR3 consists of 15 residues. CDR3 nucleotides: TGCGCCAGCAGCTTGGTTTCGGGGGGCCTGGATGAGCAGTTCTTC. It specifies CASSLVSGGLDEQFF.

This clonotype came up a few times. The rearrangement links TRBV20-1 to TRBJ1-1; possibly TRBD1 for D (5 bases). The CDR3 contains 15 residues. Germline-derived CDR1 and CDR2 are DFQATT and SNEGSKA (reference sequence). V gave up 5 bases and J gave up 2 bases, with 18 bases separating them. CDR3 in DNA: TGCAGTGCTCCCCTGGGGGGGTTGGGCAACACTGAAGCTTTCTTT. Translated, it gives CSAPLGGLGNTEAFF.

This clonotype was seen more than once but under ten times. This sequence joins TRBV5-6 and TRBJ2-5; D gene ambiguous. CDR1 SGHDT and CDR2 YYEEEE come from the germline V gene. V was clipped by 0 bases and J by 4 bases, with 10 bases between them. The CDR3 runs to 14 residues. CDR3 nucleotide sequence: TGTGCCAGCAGCTTGGGGTGGGAAGGAGAGACCCAGTACTTC. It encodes CASSLGWEGETQYF.

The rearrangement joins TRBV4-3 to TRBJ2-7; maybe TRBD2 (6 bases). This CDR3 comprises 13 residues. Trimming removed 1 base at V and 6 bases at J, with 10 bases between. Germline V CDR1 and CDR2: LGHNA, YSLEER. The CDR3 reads CASSQGGESEQYF. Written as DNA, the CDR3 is TGCGCCAGCAGCCAAGGGGGGGAAAGCGAGCAGTACTTC.

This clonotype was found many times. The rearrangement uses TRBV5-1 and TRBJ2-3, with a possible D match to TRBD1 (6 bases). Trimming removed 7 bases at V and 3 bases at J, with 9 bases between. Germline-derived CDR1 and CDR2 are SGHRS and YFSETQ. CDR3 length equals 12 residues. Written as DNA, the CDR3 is TGCGCCAGCCGCCAGGGGACAGATACGCAGTATTTT. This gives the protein CASRQGTDTQYF. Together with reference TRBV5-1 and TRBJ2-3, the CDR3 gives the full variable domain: KAGVTQTPRYLIKTRGQQVTLSCSPISGHRSVSWYQQTPGQGLQFLFEYFSETQRNKGNFPGRFSGRQFSNSRSEMNVSTLELGDSALYLCASRQGTDTQYFGPGTRLTVL.

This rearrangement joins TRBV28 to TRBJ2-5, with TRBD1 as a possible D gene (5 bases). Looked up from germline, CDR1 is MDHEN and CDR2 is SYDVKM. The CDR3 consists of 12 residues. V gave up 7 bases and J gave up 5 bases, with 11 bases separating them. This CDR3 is CASKDKLETQYF. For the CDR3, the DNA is TGTGCCAGCAAGGACAAGTTGGAGACCCAGTACTTC.

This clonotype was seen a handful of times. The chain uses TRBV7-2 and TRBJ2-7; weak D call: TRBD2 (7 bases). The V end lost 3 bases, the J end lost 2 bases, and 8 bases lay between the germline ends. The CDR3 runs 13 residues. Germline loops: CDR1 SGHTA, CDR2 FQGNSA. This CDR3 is CASSFGGPYEQYV. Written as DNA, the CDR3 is TGTGCCAGCAGCTTCGGGGGGCCCTACGAGCAGTACGTC.